This T cell receptor beta chain originates from a study of graft-versus-host responses after intestinal transplantation (dated by TCRdb to the early 2020s). Background for the entire study: Multivisceral, liver-intestinal, or isolated intestinal transplants were received by the recipients. To identify alloreactive clones, pre-transplant mixed lymphocyte reaction products were sequenced and then compared with unstimulated pre-transplant donor and recipient T cells. Every recipient was given anti-thymocyte globulin induction, then maintenance tacrolimus and steroids for around three years. A cohort of fewer than 25 intestinal transplant recipients, including one retransplant, was enrolled, and 3 patients lacking pretransplant specimens were excluded. After intestinal transplantation, graft-versus-host and host-versus-graft alloreactive T cell clones in the graft, circulation and bone marrow were tracked using bulk TCR-beta CDR3 sequencing. Rather than going through the commercial service, samples from three later patients were sequenced in-house on an Illumina MiSeq and processed with MiXCR. A peak of at least 4% donor T cells among recipient peripheral blood mononuclear cells was the definition used for donor T cell macrochimerism.

For CDR1 and CDR2, the germline V gene lists SGHDN and FVKESK. V ends up 4 bases short and J 2 bases short, with an unmatched junction base count of 2. From the cysteine through the phenylalanine, the CDR3 covers 14 amino acids. The DNA shown is the 42-base CDR3, in frame from base 1. Broader findings and caveats from the paper: Conclusions were limited by the relatively low number and heterogeneity of intestinal transplant patients. In the allografts of patients with donor T cell macrochimerism, GvH to HvG T cell clonal ratios were high. Early after transplant, declines in HvG clones were associated with peak levels of circulating GvH clones. GvH clones turned up in recipient bone marrow, with some appearing earlier in ileal mucosa or blood, a pattern consistent with an intestinal mucosal origin.

Interpreted using the paper, the time point label stands for: cells obtained before transplantation from donor or recipient. CD3+CD4+ and CD3+CD8+ populations were FACS-sorted from unstimulated pre-transplant donor and recipient cells taken from spleen or lymph nodes. To note about this clone: The clone's antigen remains unknown. No much larger clone exists at a distance of one base, and base qualities are not known.

To prepare the library, the immunoSEQ multiplex PCR assay was applied. For most patients, genomic DNA was isolated using the Qiagen DNeasy Blood and Tissue Kit and was shipped frozen to Adaptive Biotechnologies for TCR sequencing. For most patients, genomic DNA was subjected to high-throughput TCR-beta CDR3 sequencing by Adaptive Biotechnologies. On the study's bioinformatics: Adaptive's ImmunoSEQ software supplied the TCR sequencing data for around 19 patients, while MiXCR and VDJtools were used to process a few other patients. To correct CD4 versus CD8 sorting errors, any sequence found in both subsets at a frequency ratio below 5:1 was removed. CDR3 nucleotide sequences shared between donor and recipient were removed because their origin could not be assigned. At least 2-fold expansion over unstimulated cells and a minimum CFSE-low frequency of 0.002% (template counts) or 0.001% (read counts) were required for clones to be classified as alloreactive. A clone was considered mappable if detected in the sequenced pre-transplant spleen, lymph node, or MLR CFSE-low populations of the donor or recipient. Cumulative frequency of alloreactive clones was calculated as a percentage of all sequences weighted by copy number. TCRdb took this table from immuneACCESS and kept in-frame rearrangements with V and J called. Such tables lack part of the clones; where checked against another copy, unresolved V genes explain under half of the gap, and the rest is unexplained. The V and J calls and the clone size are those of that table, but D and trimming were determined from the DNA. Present in this sample are 80,000 to 95,000 clones, roughly 91% of which were seen just once. About 2% of the sample rests with the top ten.

This sequence uses TRBV14 and TRBJ1-2; TRBD1 aligns with 9 central bases. The sequence came from a human donor who received an intestinal transplant. The sample was unstimulated CD8+ T cells sorted from spleen or lymph node cells, taken before intestinal transplant. The CDR3 region has the sequence CASSPTGGNYGYTF. At the DNA level, the sequence is TGTGCCAGCAGCCCGACAGGGGGGAACTATGGCTACACCTTC.